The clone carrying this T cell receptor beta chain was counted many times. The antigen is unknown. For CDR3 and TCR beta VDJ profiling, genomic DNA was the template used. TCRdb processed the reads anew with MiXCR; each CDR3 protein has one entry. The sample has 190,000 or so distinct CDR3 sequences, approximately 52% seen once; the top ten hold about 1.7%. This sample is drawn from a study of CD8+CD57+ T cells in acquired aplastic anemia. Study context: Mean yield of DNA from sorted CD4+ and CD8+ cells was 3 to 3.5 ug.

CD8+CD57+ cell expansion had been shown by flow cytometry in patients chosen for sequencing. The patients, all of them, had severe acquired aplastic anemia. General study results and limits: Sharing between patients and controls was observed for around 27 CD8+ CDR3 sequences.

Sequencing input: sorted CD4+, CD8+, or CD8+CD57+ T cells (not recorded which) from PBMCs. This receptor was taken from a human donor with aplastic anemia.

The CDR3: CASSIRTGPTYEQYF. The CDR3 DNA is TGTGCCAGTAGTATCAGGACAGGGCCGACCTACGAGCAGTACTTC. This sequence joins TRBV19 and TRBJ2-7; 8 bases agree with TRBD1. CDR3 size: 15 residues. Germline lookup yields CDR1 LNHDA and CDR2 SQIVND (reference sequence). J gave up 2 bases and V 3 bases, and 6 bases lay outside the gene matches.